This T cell receptor beta chain appears in the sequencing data of a study of blood T cell repertoires in COVID-19. This clone was detected only a few times. Original data processing: Scientists estimated how many nucleated cells there were by amplifying reference gene primers. Some clones are missing from TCRdb's copy, which holds only in-frame ones; the method was immunoSEQ multiplex PCR. The V and J calls and clone size are taken from that table; D and trimming were inferred from the DNA. The table has about 190,000 clones, 65% to 80% seen once. Material for sequencing was peripheral blood. The TCR sequence derives from a woman between 45 and 60 years old with acute or convalescent COVID-19.

The CDR3 sequence is CASRNPGQGVFF. The DNA for the CDR3 is TGTGCCAGCAGAAACCCGGGACAGGGGGTTTTCTTC. The gene calls are TRBV6-5 and TRBJ2-1; 11 bases map to TRBD1. Germline assignment: CDR1 MNHEY and CDR2 SVGAGI. Trimming cost V 6 bases and J 16 bases; bases outside gene matches: 8. The CDR3 contains 12 residues.